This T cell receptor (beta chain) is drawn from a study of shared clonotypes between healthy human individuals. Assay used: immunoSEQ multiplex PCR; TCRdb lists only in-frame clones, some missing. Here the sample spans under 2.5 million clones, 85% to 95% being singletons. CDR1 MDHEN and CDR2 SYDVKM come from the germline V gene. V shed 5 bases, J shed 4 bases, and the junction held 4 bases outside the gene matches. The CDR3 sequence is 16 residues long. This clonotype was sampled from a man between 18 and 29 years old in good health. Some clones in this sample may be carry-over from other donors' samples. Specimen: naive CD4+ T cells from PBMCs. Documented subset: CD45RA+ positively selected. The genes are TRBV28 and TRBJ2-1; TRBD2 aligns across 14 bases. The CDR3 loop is CASSGLAGGHYNEQFF. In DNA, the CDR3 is TGTGCCAGCAGTGGACTAGCGGGAGGCCATTACAATGAGCAGTTCTTC.